This TCR beta chain originates from a study of breast tumors, draining lymph nodes, adjacent tissues. Study results and limitations: Tumor T cell lymph node origin was a supported hypothesis, not proven. Most tumor T cells seemingly derive from lymph node, then expand in tumor. Tumors had less TCR diversity than lymph nodes, more than nontumor tissue.

Axillary draining lymph nodes of breast cancer patients supplied the node samples. TCRdb passed the multiplex PCR reads through MiXCR, listing each CDR3 protein once. The repertoire consists of 160,000 or so distinct CDR3 sequences, with approximately 33% occurring once and the leading ten covering roughly 3.8%. This clonotype occurred a few times. As yet, its antigen is unknown. Looked up from germline, CDR1 is MNHEY and CDR2 is SMNVEV (reference sequence). The CDR3 has 18 amino acids. V dropped 4 bases and J dropped 0; count of bases not matched to a gene: 4. Sequences were obtained from axillary lymph node tissue. V is TRBV27 and J is TRBJ2-3; 16 nucleotides match TRBD2. The sequence derives from a female donor with breast cancer. Some clones in this sample may be carry-over from other donors' samples. The chain's CDR3 is CASSWGLAGGPSTDTQYF. The DNA of the CDR3 is TGTGCCAGCAGTTGGGGACTAGCGGGGGGGCCTAGCACAGATACGCAGTATTTT.